This T cell receptor beta chain was recovered during a study of post-analysis software for immune sequencing data. This clonotype was observed a few times. What it recognizes is unknown. Possible read error: a much larger clone is one base away. Built from TCR beta cDNA, the libraries had unique molecular identifiers in them. One entry per CDR3 protein, called by TCRdb with MiXCR from the PCR reads. Of about 260,000 distinct CDR3 sequences listed, approximately 34% are singletons. With V trimmed by 4 bases and J by 2 bases, 7 bases remained unmatched. Germline-derived CDR1 and CDR2 are SGHRS and YFSETQ. This CDR3 has 15 amino acids. General observations from the study: Diversity measured as normalized Chao1 was significantly lower in multiple sclerosis patients than in controls. Among 5 or 6 TRBV segments more frequent in patients than controls were TRBV5-6, TRBV5-1 and TRBV20-1.

The specimen sequenced was blood. This receptor was taken from a girl aged 10 to 17 with multiple sclerosis. This sequence joins TRBV5-1 and TRBJ2-5, with TRBD2 matching over 8 bases. CDR3 in amino acids: CASSEIAGLQETQYF. The CDR3 DNA reads TGCGCCAGCAGCGAAATAGCGGGGTTGCAAGAGACCCAGTACTTC.